The T cell receptor (beta chain) described here comes from a study of T cells in Graves' hyperthyroidism and ophthalmopathy. Study observations and caveats: Most expanded thyroid clonotypes above 0.001 recurred in blood.

The CDR3 regions of TCR beta were amplified from RNA transcripts. Researchers ran a first-round RT-PCR on the TCR CDR3 using the HTBI primer set. TCRdb fed the multiplex PCR reads into MiXCR, producing one record per CDR3 protein. The table has under 350,000 distinct CDR3 sequences, 15% to 20% seen once. Looked up from germline, CDR1 is LGHDT and CDR2 is YNNKEL (reference sequence). V was trimmed by 0 bases and J by 5 bases, leaving 10 bases between them. The CDR3 extends over 14 amino acids. This clonotype was detected many times. What it binds is not known. What was sequenced was blood. This clonotype was sampled from a woman in her forties or fifties with Graves' hyperthyroidism. This chain joins TRBV3-1 and TRBJ1-2, with a tentative D call TRBD1 (6 bases). In DNA form, the CDR3 reads TGTGCCAGCAGCCAAGAAGGACAGAGATATGGCTACACCTTC. The encoded protein is CASSQEGQRYGYTF. The entire variable domain, with the rest obtained from reference TRBV3-1 and TRBJ1-2, is as follows: DTAVSQTPKYLVTQMGNDKSIKCEQNLGHDTMYWYKQDSKKFLKIMFSYNNKELIINETVPNRFSPKSPDKAHLNLHINSLELGDSAVYFCASSQEGQRYGYTFGSGTRLTVV.